This entry lists 12 T cell receptor beta chains sequenced from one sample in a study of cytomegalovirus exposure and HLA in healthy donors. Use of 60 Vbeta and 13 Jbeta primers characterized the PCR. Sequencing was performed with immunoSEQ multiplex PCR; in TCRdb, only in-frame clones are kept and a portion is missing. The sample yields about 92,000 clones, almost 85% seen once. The sample was PBMCs. The receptor set was obtained from a woman between 18 and 30 years old in good health and CMV-seropositive.

The genes are TRBV28 and TRBJ2-7; 10 nucleotides line up with TRBD2. CDR1 is MDHEN and CDR2 is SYDVKM in the germline V gene. The ends lost 8 bases at V and 3 bases at J; junction bases unmatched: 10. The CDR3 sequence is 15 residues long. The CDR3: CASATAGLAIYEQYF. The CDR3 coding sequence is TGTGCCAGCGCCACTGCGGGACTAGCGATCTACGAGCAGTACTTC. Supplemented by reference TRBV28 and TRBJ2-7, the full variable domain reads DVKVTQSSRYLVKRTGEKVFLECVQDMDHENMFWYRQDPGLGLRLIYFSYDVKMKEKGDIPEGYSVSREKKERFSLILESASTNQTSMYLCASATAGLAIYEQYFGPGTRLTVT.

The chain uses TRBV5-4 and TRBJ2-5, with 9 bases identical to TRBD2. This CDR3 has 15 residues. V shed 1 base, J shed 1 base, and the junction held 2 bases outside the gene matches. Germline values: CDR1 SGHNT, CDR2 YYREEE (reference sequence). Here the CDR3 DNA reads TGTGCCAGCAGCTTGAGCGGGGGGCCCCAAGAGACCCAGTACTTC. Protein product: CASSLSGGPQETQYF.

The chain recombines TRBV28 with TRBJ2-7, with D tentatively TRBD2 (5 bases). The CDR3 runs to 16 residues. V dropped 6 bases and J dropped 3 bases, with 21 bases sitting between them. Germline CDR1 and CDR2: MDHEN and SYDVKM. The CDR3, as DNA: TGTGCCAGCAGACAATGGAAAGGACTGAACGACTACGAGCAGTACTTC. Protein sequence: CASRQWKGLNDYEQYF.

This clone was observed a few times. The V call is TRBV19, the J call TRBJ1-5; TRBD1 agrees at 8 bases. The CDR3 is 13 residues long. CDR1 and CDR2 (germline): LNHDA, SQIVND (reference sequence). Unmatched junction bases numbered 4, after V lost 6 bases and J lost 6 bases. The DNA of the CDR3 is TGTGCCAGTAGCCAGGGGGCGAGTCAGCCCCAGCATTTT. Protein: CASSQGASQPQHF.

The chain recombines TRBV6-5 with TRBJ1-5; the match to TRBD1 covers 7 bases. J was trimmed by 7 bases and V by 4 bases; bases with no gene match: 10. The germline V gene has CDR1 MNHEY and CDR2 SVGAGI. The CDR3 is made up of 15 amino acids. CDR3 protein: CASSSLDRDGQPQHF. CDR3 DNA sequence: TGTGCCAGCAGTTCACTTGACAGGGACGGGCAGCCCCAGCATTTT.

With regard to this clone: This sample includes further DNA sequences coding for the same CDR3. This chain joins TRBV5-4 and TRBJ2-7; D gene ambiguous. Germline V gene data show CDR1 as SGHNT and CDR2 as YYREEE (reference sequence). CDR3 length: 13 amino acids. Between the trimmed V and J ends, which lost 4 bases and 5 bases, there was a span of 13 bases. In DNA form, the CDR3 reads TGTGCCAGCAGCCGCCAAGGCAGCGACGAGCAGTACTTC. Its translation is CASSRQGSDEQYF.

The chain couples TRBV2 to TRBJ2-4, with D possibly being TRBD1 (5 bases). Trimming stripped 2 bases from V and 0 bases from J, with 8 bases between. The CDR3 totals 15 residues. Germline V gene lookup returns CDR1 SNHLY and CDR2 FYNNEI. The CDR3: CASSEQGLAKNIQYF. CDR3 DNA: TGTGCCAGCAGTGAACAGGGCCTAGCCAAAAACATTCAGTACTTC.

This rearrangement joins TRBV29-1 to TRBJ2-3, with 12 bases identical to TRBD2. V was clipped by 1 base and J by 0 bases; unmatched bases: 8. The length of the CDR3 is 18 residues. Germline CDR1 reads SQVTM; CDR2 reads ANQGSEA. CDR3: CSVEGRLAGAASTDTQYF. As DNA, the CDR3 is TGCAGCGTTGAAGGGCGACTAGCGGGAGCCGCTAGCACAGATACGCAGTATTTT.

The CDR3 DNA reads as TGTGCCAGCAGTAAGTCAGGGGGCGGCCCTTACACTGAAGCTTTCTTT. Its protein product is CASSKSGGGPYTEAFF. The genes are TRBV27 and TRBJ1-1; 8 bases line up with TRBD1. V lost 5 bases, J lost 3 bases, and 11 bases stayed unmatched. Germline V gene lookup returns CDR1 MNHEY and CDR2 SMNVEV (reference sequence). The CDR3 sequence is 16 residues long.

The chain uses TRBV2 and TRBJ2-3, with TRBD1 as a possible D gene (5 bases). The CDR3 length is 12 residues. CDR1 and CDR2 (germline): SNHLY, FYNNEI. V lost 8 bases to trimming and J lost 3 bases, with 9 bases between them. The CDR3 coding sequence is TGTGCCAGCGTAGACAGTACAGATACGCAGTATTTT. Translating gives CASVDSTDTQYF.

This chain uses TRBV25-1 with TRBJ2-5, with TRBD2 matching 10 bases. The CDR3 consists of 17 residues. Germline CDR1 MGHDK, CDR2 SYGVNS. V was clipped by 3 bases and J by 3 bases; unmatched bases: 10. The CDR3 loop is CASSEGGLAGGKETQYF. The CDR3 DNA is TGTGCCAGCAGTGAGGGGGGTTTAGCGGGGGGAAAAGAGACCCAGTACTTC.

V usage is TRBV5-1 and J usage is TRBJ1-2, with D possibly matching TRBD1 (5 bases). V lost 4 bases and J lost 7, with 11 bases in between. Germline CDR1 is SGHRS and CDR2 is YFSETQ. This CDR3 contains 12 residues. Here the CDR3 reads CASSPETVGYTF. CDR3 DNA: TGCGCCAGCAGCCCGGAGACAGTTGGCTACACCTTC. The whole variable domain, filled in from reference TRBV5-1 and TRBJ1-2, reads KAGVTQTPRYLIKTRGQQVTLSCSPISGHRSVSWYQQTPGQGLQFLFEYFSETQRNKGNFPGRFSGRQFSNSRSEMNVSTLELGDSALYLCASSPETVGYTFGSGTRLTVV.